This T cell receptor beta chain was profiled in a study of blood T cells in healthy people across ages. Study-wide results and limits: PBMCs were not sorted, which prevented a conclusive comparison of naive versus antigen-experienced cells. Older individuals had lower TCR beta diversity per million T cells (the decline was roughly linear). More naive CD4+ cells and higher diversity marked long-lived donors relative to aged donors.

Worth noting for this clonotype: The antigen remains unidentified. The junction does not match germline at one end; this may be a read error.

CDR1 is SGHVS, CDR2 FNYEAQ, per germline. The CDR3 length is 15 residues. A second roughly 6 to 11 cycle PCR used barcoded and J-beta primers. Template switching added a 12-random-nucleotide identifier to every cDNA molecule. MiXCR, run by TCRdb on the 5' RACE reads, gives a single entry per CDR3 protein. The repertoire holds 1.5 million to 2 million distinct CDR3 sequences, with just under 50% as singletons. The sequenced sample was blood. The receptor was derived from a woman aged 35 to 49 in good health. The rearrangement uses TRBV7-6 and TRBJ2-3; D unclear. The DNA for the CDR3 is TGTGCTAGCAGCTTAGGCGGAGTGGGCGCAGATACGCAGTATTTT. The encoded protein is CASSLGGVGADTQYF.